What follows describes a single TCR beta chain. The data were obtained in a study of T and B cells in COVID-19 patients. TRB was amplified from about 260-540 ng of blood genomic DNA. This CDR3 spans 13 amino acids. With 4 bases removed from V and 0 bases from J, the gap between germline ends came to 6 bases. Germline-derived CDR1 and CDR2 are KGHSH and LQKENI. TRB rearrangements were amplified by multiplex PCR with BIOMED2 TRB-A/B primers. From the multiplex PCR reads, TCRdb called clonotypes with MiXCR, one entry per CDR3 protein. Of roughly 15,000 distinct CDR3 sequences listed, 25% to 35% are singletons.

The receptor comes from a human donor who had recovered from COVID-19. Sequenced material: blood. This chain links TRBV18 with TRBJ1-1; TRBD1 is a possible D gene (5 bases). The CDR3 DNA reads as TGTGCCAGCTCACTGACAGTGAACACTGAAGCTTTCTTT. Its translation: CASSLTVNTEAFF.